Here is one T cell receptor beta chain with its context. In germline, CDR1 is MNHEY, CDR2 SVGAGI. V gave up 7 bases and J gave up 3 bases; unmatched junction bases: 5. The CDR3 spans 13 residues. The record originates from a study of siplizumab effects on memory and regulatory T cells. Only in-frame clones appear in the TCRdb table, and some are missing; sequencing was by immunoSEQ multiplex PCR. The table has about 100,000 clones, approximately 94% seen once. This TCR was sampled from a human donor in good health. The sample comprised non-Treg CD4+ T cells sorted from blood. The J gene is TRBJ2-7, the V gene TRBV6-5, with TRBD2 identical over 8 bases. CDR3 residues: CASNLAGGYEQYF. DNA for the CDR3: TGTGCCAGCAATCTAGCGGGTGGCTACGAGCAGTACTTC.